These 32 T cell receptor beta chains came from one sample sequenced in a study of shared clonotypes between healthy human individuals. Data came from immunoSEQ multiplex PCR; TCRdb stores just in-frame clones and leaves some out. The sample gives around 2.1 million clones, about 92% of which show up once; around 1.7% is in the top ten. Terminally differentiated effector memory CD45RA+ cells were excluded by CCR7 positive selection of CD45RO-negative cells. Sequenced: naive CD8+ T cells from PBMCs. Receptors were obtained from a man aged 18 to 30 in good health. Some clones in this sample may be carry-over from other donors' samples.

V usage is TRBV19 and J usage is TRBJ1-5; D is unclear. This CDR3 region has 14 residues. V lost 1 base to trimming and J lost 7 bases, with 11 bases between them. From germline, CDR1 is LNHDA and CDR2 SQIVND (reference sequence). The CDR3 region has the DNA TGTGCCAGTAGTATAGTAAAAGGGTCGCAGCCCCAGCATTTT. It encodes CASSIVKGSQPQHF.

The chain links TRBV7-8 to TRBJ1-1, with unresolved D. The V end lost 9 bases, the J end lost 1 base, and 15 bases lay between the germline ends. CDR3 size: 14 residues. The germline V gene encodes CDR1 SGHVS and CDR2 FQNEAQ. CDR3 sequence: CASKTGITNTEAFF. Written as DNA, the CDR3 is TGTGCCAGTAAAACCGGGATTACGAACACTGAAGCTTTCTTT.

The chain combines TRBV9 with TRBJ2-3; TRBD2 is a possible D gene (6 bases). The CDR3 loop spans 13 amino acids. Trimming left V 3 bases short and J 4 bases short, with 9 bases between. From germline, CDR1 is SGDLS and CDR2 YYNGEE. The CDR3 DNA is TGTGCCAGCAGCGCCCGACTAGCAGATACGCAGTATTTT. Translated, it gives CASSARLADTQYF.

The chain combines TRBV9 with TRBJ1-4; no reliable D call. This CDR3 region has 15 residues. Trimming pared 3 bases from V and 4 bases from J, leaving 13 bases between. CDR1 is SGDLS and CDR2 is YYNGEE in the germline V gene. The CDR3 loop reads CASSAEAAFNEKLFF. The DNA for the CDR3 is TGTGCCAGCAGCGCCGAGGCCGCATTTAATGAAAAACTGTTTTTT.

The chain joins TRBV11-2 to TRBJ1-1; possible D gene TRBD1, 5 bases. CDR1 is SGHAT and CDR2 is FQNNGV in the germline V gene. V shed 6 bases and J shed 11 bases, with 13 bases lying between them. This CDR3 is 11 amino acids long. CDR3 nucleotides: TGTGCCAGCAGGGGGGGACTGGAGGCTTTCTTT. This codes for CASRGGLEAFF.

The chain couples TRBV6-5 to TRBJ1-1, with D perhaps TRBD1 (5 bases). Germline loops: CDR1 MNHEY, CDR2 SVGAGI. The CDR3 spans 15 residues. V was trimmed by 6 bases and J by 7 bases, leaving 21 bases between them. CDR3 amino acids: CASSPWGSKSDEAFF. As DNA, the CDR3 is TGTGCCAGCAGCCCATGGGGGAGTAAGTCGGATGAAGCTTTCTTT.

The chain has TRBV28 and TRBJ1-2; D remains ambiguous. V was clipped by 3 bases and J by 8 bases, with 13 bases between them. The CDR3 length is 13 residues. Germline loops: CDR1 MDHEN, CDR2 SYDVKM. The CDR3 sequence is CASSFTRPEGYTF. CDR3 bases: TGTGCCAGCAGTTTTACCAGGCCGGAGGGCTACACCTTC.

A word on this clone: In the same sample, other DNA sequences code for this CDR3. The gene calls are TRBV9 and TRBJ2-5, with D unclear. CDR1 and CDR2 (germline): SGDLS, YYNGEE. This CDR3 contains 15 residues. Trimming took off 0 bases at V and 1 base at J, with 10 bases between the two ends. The CDR3 reads CASSVAGRSQETQYF. DNA for the CDR3: TGTGCCAGCAGCGTAGCCGGCAGAAGCCAAGAGACCCAGTACTTC.

The rearrangement uses TRBV11-2 and TRBJ2-1, with a tentative D call TRBD2 (6 bases). The CDR3 is 14 residues long. The V gene's germline CDR1 is SGHAT and CDR2 FQNNGV. Trimming shortened V by 5 bases and J by 2 bases, and 10 bases separated the two germline ends. The CDR3 bases are TGTGCCAGCAGCCAATCTAGCGCCTACAATGAGCAGTTCTTC. This codes for CASSQSSAYNEQFF.

The chain is built from TRBV27 and TRBJ2-7; D could derive from TRBD1 or TRBD2 (5 bases each). In germline, CDR1 is MNHEY, CDR2 SMNVEV (reference sequence). V lost 0 bases and J 6 bases, leaving 9 bases between the germline ends. This CDR3 is 13 amino acids long. CDR3 sequence reads: CASSLSGVGEQYF. In nucleotides, the CDR3 is TGTGCCAGCAGTTTATCGGGGGTCGGCGAGCAGTACTTC.

The chain couples TRBV7-9 to TRBJ1-1, with D unresolved. The CDR3 spans 16 residues. Per the germline V gene, CDR1 is SEHNR and CDR2 is FQNEAQ (reference sequence). Trimming took off 1 base at V and 1 base at J, with 13 bases between the two ends. The CDR3 bases are TGTGCCAGCAGCTTAGAGTGGACCGACCAGAACACTGAAGCTTTCTTT. Protein sequence: CASSLEWTDQNTEAFF.

The chain has TRBV5-5 and TRBJ2-1; D remains unclear. The germline CDR1 and CDR2 sequences are SGHKS and YYEKEE (reference sequence). The CDR3 sequence is 14 residues long. Deletions cut 0 bases from V and 9 bases from J, with 13 bases between. The CDR3 loop reads CASSLANIGSEQFF. The CDR3 DNA reads as TGTGCCAGCAGCTTGGCCAATATTGGATCTGAGCAGTTCTTC.

V usage is TRBV27 and J usage is TRBJ2-5, with D uncertain. Trimming left V 4 bases short and J 0 bases short, with 6 bases between. The CDR3 runs to 13 residues. Germline loops: CDR1 MNHEY, CDR2 SMNVEV (reference sequence). The DNA for the CDR3 is TGTGCCAGCAGTTCGCAGTACCAAGAGACCCAGTACTTC. It translates to CASSSQYQETQYF.

The chain is built from TRBV4-1 and TRBJ1-1; D is unresolved. CDR3 length equals 15 residues. Germline CDR1 is MGHRA and CDR2 is YSYEKL. Trimming removed 2 bases from V and 0 bases from J, with 10 bases in between. CDR3 sequence: CASSQRMVLNTEAFF. The CDR3 DNA follows: TGCGCCAGCAGCCAACGCATGGTACTGAACACTGAAGCTTTCTTT.

This chain connects TRBV7-9 to TRBJ2-1; D might be TRBD2 (5 bases). The V end lost 6 bases, the J end lost 6 bases, and 18 bases lay between the germline ends. This CDR3 contains 15 residues. Germline CDR1 is SEHNR and CDR2 is FQNEAQ (reference sequence). Written as DNA, the CDR3 is TGTGCCAGCAGATGGGGTCTAGCAATCGCCAATGAGCAGTTCTTC. Amino acids: CASRWGLAIANEQFF.

V gene TRBV7-9 combines with J gene TRBJ2-2; 9 bases are shared with TRBD1. Germline CDR1 and CDR2: SEHNR and FQNEAQ (reference sequence). This CDR3 is built from 15 residues. The V gene end was trimmed by 5 bases and the J gene end by 3 bases; junction bases not matched to a gene: 4. Here the CDR3 reads CASSRGQGYTGELFF. The CDR3 DNA reads as TGTGCCAGCAGCCGGGGACAGGGTTACACCGGGGAGCTGTTTTTT.

The chain recombines TRBV11-2 with TRBJ2-1, with 8 bases matching TRBD2. Germline V gene lookup returns CDR1 SGHAT and CDR2 FQNNGV. After removal of 2 bases from V and 10 bases from J, the junction contained 1 base not matched to a gene. This CDR3 has 12 amino acids. CDR3 residues: CASSLLAGEQFF. CDR3 coding DNA: TGTGCCAGCAGCTTACTAGCGGGCGAGCAGTTCTTC.

The chain carries TRBV27 and TRBJ2-1; 8 bases map to TRBD1. V lost 3 bases to trimming and J lost 3 bases; unmatched junction nucleotides: 4. This CDR3 has 15 residues. The V gene's germline CDR1 is MNHEY and CDR2 SMNVEV (reference sequence). The CDR3 DNA sequence: TGTGCCAGCAGTTTGGGACAGGTGCTCTACAATGAGCAGTTCTTC. This translates into CASSLGQVLYNEQFF.

The chain employs TRBV11-2 and TRBJ2-7, with unresolved D. The V gene lost 5 bases and the J gene lost 3 bases, with 5 bases spanning the gap. This CDR3 is built from 11 residues. CDR1 is SGHAT, CDR2 FQNNGV, per germline. CDR3 loop: CASSVSYEQYF. In DNA form, the CDR3 reads TGTGCCAGCAGCGTGAGCTACGAGCAGTACTTC.

With respect to this clone: The same CDR3 arises from other DNA sequences in this sample as well. The chain combines TRBV7-9 with TRBJ2-7, with 12 bases matching TRBD2. This CDR3 is built from 15 residues. The germline CDR1 and CDR2 sequences are SEHNR and FQNEAQ (reference sequence). Unmatched junction bases numbered 4, after V lost 5 bases and J lost 2 bases. CDR3 in amino acids: CASSPRTSGAYEQYF. The CDR3 coding sequence is TGTGCCAGCAGCCCCAGGACTAGCGGGGCCTACGAGCAGTACTTC.

J is TRBJ2-3 and V is TRBV10-2; D is ambiguous. Germline V gene data show CDR1 as WSHSY and CDR2 as SAAADI. This CDR3 has 14 amino acids. Trimming removed 8 bases from V and 5 bases from J, with 17 bases in between. CDR3 nucleotide sequence: TGCGCCAGCGAAGATCGAATCCCCGGAGATACGCAGTATTTT. This sequence encodes CASEDRIPGDTQYF.

The chain carries TRBV7-2 and TRBJ1-2; unclear D gene. The V end lost 3 bases, the J end lost 4 bases, and 15 bases lay between the germline ends. CDR3 length: 15 amino acids. In germline, CDR1 is SGHTA, CDR2 FQGNSA. As DNA, the CDR3 is TGTGCCAGCAGCTTCACTGCTCAGCCCCTCTATGGCTACACCTTC. Protein: CASSFTAQPLYGYTF.

In its sample, this clone was seen once. The chain employs TRBV19 and TRBJ1-1; D might be TRBD1 (5 bases). Germline assignment: CDR1 LNHDA and CDR2 SQIVND (reference sequence). V was clipped by 8 bases and J by 3 bases, with 13 bases between them. There are 13 residues in the CDR3. Here the CDR3 DNA reads TGTGCCAGTTGGGGCAGGGAGGACACTGAAGCTTTCTTT. Amino acids: CASWGREDTEAFF.

The rearrangement links TRBV29-1 to TRBJ1-2; D is unclear. Germline loops: CDR1 SQVTM, CDR2 ANQGSEA. This CDR3 has 11 residues. Trimming took off 6 bases at V and 7 bases at J, with 12 bases between the two ends. DNA of the CDR3: TGCAGCGTCCGTACCCGGGCTGGCTACACCTTC. Protein product: CSVRTRAGYTF.

J is TRBJ2-7 and V is TRBV11-2; 9 bases line up with TRBD2. This CDR3 is 14 amino acids long. With V trimmed by 5 bases and J by 6 bases, 8 bases remained unmatched. CDR1 is SGHAT, CDR2 FQNNGV, per germline. CDR3 sequence: CASSAGTSIREQYF. The CDR3, as DNA: TGTGCCAGCAGCGCCGGGACTAGCATACGCGAGCAGTACTTC.

This sequence joins TRBV7-9 and TRBJ1-4; D ambiguous. CDR3 length: 14 amino acids. In germline, CDR1 is SEHNR, CDR2 FQNEAQ (reference sequence). The V gene lost 4 bases and the J gene lost 6 bases, with 12 bases spanning the gap. This CDR3 reads CASSSREGYEKLFF. CDR3 bases: TGTGCCAGCAGCTCCCGGGAGGGATATGAAAAACTGTTTTTT.

The rearrangement links TRBV9 to TRBJ2-3; perhaps D is TRBD1 or TRBD2 (5 bases each). In germline, CDR1 is SGDLS, CDR2 YYNGEE. Trimming took off 0 bases at V and 6 bases at J, with 11 bases between the two ends. This CDR3 has 14 residues. In DNA, the CDR3 is TGTGCCAGCAGCGTAGCGGGACCCAAGGATACGCAGTATTTT. Its translation is CASSVAGPKDTQYF.

This clone was counted a few times. V gene TRBV28 combines with J gene TRBJ1-1; TRBD1 matches at 7 bases. CDR3 length: 13 amino acids. J was trimmed by 1 base and V by 6 bases; bases with no gene match: 2. CDR1 is MDHEN, CDR2 SYDVKM, per germline. CDR3 sequence (DNA): TGTGCCAGCAGCTGGGACAGGAACACTGAAGCTTTCTTT. Translation gives CASSWDRNTEAFF.

This chain uses TRBV28 with TRBJ1-1; possibly TRBD1 for D (6 bases). The CDR3 runs to 14 residues. The ends were cut back, 3 bases at V and 7 bases at J, with 15 bases in the middle. In germline, CDR1 is MDHEN, CDR2 SYDVKM. CDR3 coding DNA: TGTGCCAGCAGTTTGTGGGACACCCGGGATGAAGCTTTCTTT. It encodes CASSLWDTRDEAFF.

The V gene is TRBV11-2, the J gene TRBJ2-7, with TRBD2 matching over 13 bases. The CDR3 loop spans 16 amino acids. V lost 5 bases to trimming and J lost 8 bases; unmatched junction nucleotides: 12. Germline-derived CDR1 and CDR2 are SGHAT and FQNNGV. The CDR3 here is CASSTEGGLAGLKQYF. The CDR3 coding sequence is TGTGCCAGCAGCACCGAGGGGGGACTAGCGGGATTGAAGCAGTACTTC.

This clone appeared once. Other nucleotide sequences from this sample produce the same CDR3. The rearrangement joins TRBV27 to TRBJ2-3; 7 nucleotides align to TRBD1. The CDR3 has 13 amino acids. Trimming cost V 2 bases and J 4 bases; bases outside gene matches: 0. Per the germline V gene, CDR1 is MNHEY and CDR2 is SMNVEV (reference sequence). CDR3 sequence: CASSLRGPDTQYF. Written as DNA, the CDR3 is TGTGCCAGCAGTTTAAGGGGGCCAGATACGCAGTATTTT.

Of note for this clone: The sample has other DNA sequences that encode this CDR3 too. The rearrangement uses TRBV9 and TRBJ2-7, with D perhaps given as TRBD1 or TRBD2 (5 bases each). This CDR3 is built from 14 residues. Germline V gives CDR1 SGDLS, CDR2 YYNGEE. V lost 3 bases, J lost 2 bases, and 12 bases lay in between. CDR3 residues: CASSGRDRTYEQYF. The CDR3, as DNA: TGTGCCAGCAGCGGTCGGGACCGTACCTACGAGCAGTACTTC.